One and the same sample provided the 23 T cell receptor beta chains below, sequenced in a study of graft-versus-host responses after intestinal transplantation. These receptors have no identified antigens. The protocol was immunoSEQ multiplex PCR, while the TCRdb copy is restricted to in-frame clones and leaves out a portion. The table shows some 97,000 clones, with about 90% occurring only once. The sequenced sample was unstimulated CD4+ T cells sorted from spleen or lymph node cells, obtained before transplant. All receptors derive from a human donor who was the organ donor for an intestinal transplant.

The V call is TRBV11-2, the J call TRBJ1-5; weak D call: TRBD1 (5 bases). With 3 bases removed from V and 5 bases from J, the gap between germline ends came to 11 bases. The germline V gene has CDR1 SGHAT and CDR2 FQNNGV. The CDR3 loop spans 14 amino acids. The CDR3 coding sequence is TGTGCCAGCAGCTTTACAGGCCTGCATCAGCCCCAGCATTTT. Protein product: CASSFTGLHQPQHF.

The chain employs TRBV7-2 and TRBJ1-4, with D unresolved. The CDR3 runs to 15 residues. Germline lookup yields CDR1 SGHTA and CDR2 FQGNSA. The V gene lost 2 bases and the J gene lost 5 bases, with 12 bases spanning the gap. CDR3 DNA sequence: TGTGCCAGCAGCTTATATCCGTCGAAGAATGAAAAACTGTTTTTT. Protein product: CASSLYPSKNEKLFF.

This rearrangement joins TRBV11-1 to TRBJ2-7; D possibly uses TRBD1 or TRBD2 (5 bases each). Trimming shortened V by 4 bases and J by 2 bases, and 15 bases separated the two germline ends. The CDR3 extends over 15 amino acids. Germline CDR1 SGHAT, CDR2 FQDESV (reference sequence). Written as DNA, the CDR3 is TGTGCCAGCAGCTCCGGGACGCTTAGACCCTACGAGCAGTACTTC. It encodes CASSSGTLRPYEQYF.

The chain employs TRBV5-1 and TRBJ1-1; 7 nucleotides align to TRBD1. This CDR3 has 13 amino acids. Per the germline V gene, CDR1 is SGHRS and CDR2 is YFSETQ. V shed 6 bases and J 1 base; nucleotides not matched to a gene: 3. The CDR3 DNA is TGCGCCAGCAACCGGGACAGGAACACTGAAGCTTTCTTT. Its protein product is CASNRDRNTEAFF.

The V call is TRBV19, the J call TRBJ1-6, with D possibly being TRBD1 (5 bases). CDR1 is LNHDA, CDR2 SQIVND, per germline (reference sequence). V lost 10 bases to trimming and J lost 5 bases, with 12 bases between them. The CDR3 totals 13 residues. The CDR3 DNA reads TGTGCCACCTCCGGGACTAATAATTCACCCCTCCACTTT. Encoded protein: CATSGTNNSPLHF.

The chain joins TRBV4-1 to TRBJ2-2; 13 bases line up with TRBD2. Germline V gives CDR1 MGHRA, CDR2 YSYEKL. The V and J ends lost 1 base and 5 bases, in that order; junction bases with no gene match: 4. CDR3 size: 17 residues. CDR3: CASSQGLAGGRTGELFF. CDR3 bases: TGCGCCAGCAGCCAAGGACTAGCGGGGGGACGTACCGGGGAGCTGTTTTTT.

The chain recombines TRBV6-5 with TRBJ1-1; possibly TRBD1 for D (6 bases). The V gene lost 2 bases and the J gene lost 11 bases, with 18 bases spanning the gap. This CDR3 region has 14 residues. Germline V lookup: CDR1 MNHEY, CDR2 SVGAGI. For the CDR3, the DNA is TGTGCCAGCAGTTACGCTAGGGGGGGAGGCTCGGCTTTCTTT. Translating it yields CASSYARGGGSAFF.

This clone was counted a single time. The rearrangement joins TRBV18 to TRBJ1-5; D gene unclear. The CDR3 extends over 15 amino acids. The germline gives CDR1 KGHSH, CDR2 LQKENI. The V end was cut by 2 bases, the J end by 4 bases, with 12 bases between. In nucleotides, the CDR3 is TGTGCCAGCTCACCAGACCCCAGTCCAAATCAGCCCCAGCATTTT. It encodes CASSPDPSPNQPQHF.

The chain has TRBV30 and TRBJ1-5, with 8 nucleotides matching TRBD1. After removal of 2 bases from V and 2 bases from J, the junction contained 2 bases not matched to a gene. From germline, CDR1 is GTSNPN and CDR2 SVGIG (reference sequence). The length of the CDR3 is 14 residues. CDR3 protein: CAWSMDRGNQPQHF. Here the CDR3 DNA reads TGTGCCTGGAGTATGGACAGGGGCAATCAGCCCCAGCATTTT.

V gene TRBV11-2 combines with J gene TRBJ2-2, with D maybe TRBD2 (5 bases). The length of the CDR3 is 14 residues. Trimming took 0 bases from V and 9 from J, leaving 11 bases between them. Germline assignment: CDR1 SGHAT and CDR2 FQNNGV. CDR3 sequence reads: CASSLDPGSRELFF. The CDR3 DNA reads as TGTGCCAGCAGCTTAGATCCGGGGTCTCGGGAGCTGTTTTTT. Combining the CDR3 with reference TRBV11-2 and TRBJ2-2 gives the whole variable domain EAGVAQSPRYKIIEKRQSVAFWCNPISGHATLYWYQQILGQGPKLLIQFQNNGVVDDSQLPKDRFSAERLKGVDSTLKIQPAKLEDSAVYLCASSLDPGSRELFFGEGSRLTVL.

V usage is TRBV5-1 and J usage is TRBJ1-2, with 8 positions matching TRBD1. V lost 0 bases to trimming and J lost 4 bases; unmatched junction nucleotides: 5. The germline gives CDR1 SGHRS, CDR2 YFSETQ. This CDR3 comprises 15 residues. CDR3 sequence (DNA): TGCGCCAGCAGCTTGGCCCAGGGGGCCCCCTATGGCTACACCTTC. Translating gives CASSLAQGAPYGYTF.

The chain links TRBV28 to TRBJ1-5, with 7 bases aligning to TRBD1. The germline gives CDR1 MDHEN, CDR2 SYDVKM. With 8 bases clipped from V and 3 bases from J, the junction kept 10 bases outside the gene matches. The CDR3 consists of 15 residues. CDR3 amino acids: CASRTEGGYNQPQHF. The CDR3 DNA follows: TGTGCCAGCCGGACAGAAGGGGGCTACAATCAGCCCCAGCATTTT.

The genes are TRBV5-1 and TRBJ2-2; TRBD1 agrees at 7 bases. Trimming took 3 bases from V and 5 from J; bases not matched to a gene: 7. From germline, CDR1 is SGHRS and CDR2 YFSETQ. This CDR3 is 15 amino acids long. The DNA of the CDR3 is TGCGCCAGCAGCTCGGACAGGTCCGGGACCGGGGAGCTGTTTTTT. Protein product: CASSSDRSGTGELFF.

The chain couples TRBV6-6 to TRBJ2-2, with TRBD2 identical over 14 bases. This CDR3 has 15 residues. Germline assignment: CDR1 MNHNY and CDR2 SVGAGI (reference sequence). V gave up 6 bases and J gave up 7 bases; unmatched junction bases: 4. CDR3 nucleotide sequence: TGTGCCAGCAGGGCCGGACTAGCGGGGGGCGGGGAGCTGTTTTTT. Translated, it gives CASRAGLAGGGELFF.

The J gene is TRBJ2-3, the V gene TRBV5-4; D unresolved. Trimming took off 1 base at V and 4 bases at J, with 10 bases between the two ends. This CDR3 has 14 amino acids. Germline V gene lookup returns CDR1 SGHNT and CDR2 YYREEE (reference sequence). The CDR3 protein is CASSLHSISDTQYF. DNA for the CDR3: TGTGCCAGCAGCTTGCACAGCATTTCAGATACGCAGTATTTT.

Here the CDR3 reads CASSSNRFSSYNEQFF. The CDR3 region has the DNA TGTGCCAGCAGTTCTAACCGATTCAGCTCCTACAATGAGCAGTTCTTC. This chain joins TRBV7-3 and TRBJ2-1; D not certain. The CDR3 spans 16 residues. CDR1 is SGHTA and CDR2 is FQGTGA in the germline V gene. V was clipped by 6 bases and J by 0 bases, with 15 bases between them.

CDR3 coding DNA: TGTGCCAGCCGAAAAATTGGACTAGCGGGGTCGGGGTACGAGCAGTACTTC. This translates into CASRKIGLAGSGYEQYF. The chain combines TRBV28 with TRBJ2-7, with 12 bases aligning to TRBD2. The CDR3 is 17 residues long. V lost 8 bases to trimming and J lost 4 bases; unmatched junction nucleotides: 15. Germline-derived CDR1 and CDR2 are MDHEN and SYDVKM.

This sequence joins TRBV28 and TRBJ2-7, with 7 positions matching TRBD2. The CDR3 extends over 14 amino acids. CDR1 and CDR2 from the germline V gene are MDHEN and SYDVKM. V gave up 3 bases and J gave up 4 bases; unmatched junction bases: 6. The CDR3 DNA sequence: TGTGCCAGCAGTTTCAGCGGGGTGCTGTACGAGCAGTACTTC. Translation: CASSFSGVLYEQYF.

There are a few counts of this clone. The chain joins TRBV7-3 to TRBJ2-7; 7 bases map to TRBD1. Trimming removed 5 bases from V and 12 bases from J; junction bases left unmatched: 16. This CDR3 is built from 14 residues. Germline V gene data show CDR1 as SGHTA and CDR2 as FQGTGA. For the CDR3, the DNA is TGTGCCAGCAGCCCAGACAGGGTTTCCCCCGCATCGTACTTC. Translated: CASSPDRVSPASYF.

This chain joins TRBV28 and TRBJ2-7; no firm D call. There are 13 residues in the CDR3. Germline assignment: CDR1 MDHEN and CDR2 SYDVKM. Trimming left V 4 bases short and J 2 bases short, with 9 bases between. The CDR3 loop is CASSSNAPYEQYF. CDR3 nucleotide sequence: TGTGCCAGCAGTTCAAATGCCCCCTACGAGCAGTACTTC.

This clone was recorded many times. The chain combines TRBV5-1 with TRBJ2-1; 8 nucleotides line up with TRBD1. CDR1 and CDR2 from the germline V gene are SGHRS and YFSETQ. This CDR3 is 14 amino acids long. V was clipped by 0 bases and J by 7 bases; unmatched bases: 3. DNA for the CDR3: TGCGCCAGCAGCTTGGACAGGGGGATGAATGAGCAGTTCTTC. It is translated as CASSLDRGMNEQFF. The full variable domain, with the rest looked up from reference TRBV5-1 and TRBJ2-1, is KAGVTQTPRYLIKTRGQQVTLSCSPISGHRSVSWYQQTPGQGLQFLFEYFSETQRNKGNFPGRFSGRQFSNSRSEMNVSTLELGDSALYLCASSLDRGMNEQFFGPGTRLTVL.

V and J are TRBV6-5 and TRBJ2-7; weak D call: TRBD2 (6 bases). The CDR3 sequence is 14 residues long. V lost 7 bases and J 2 bases, leaving 15 bases between the germline ends. Germline loops: CDR1 MNHEY, CDR2 SVGAGI. The chain's CDR3 is CASTKGREPYEQYF. The CDR3 bases are TGTGCCAGCACCAAAGGCCGGGAGCCCTACGAGCAGTACTTC.

The sample holds one count of this clone. The chain recombines TRBV9 with TRBJ1-5; 9 bases map to TRBD1. CDR1 is SGDLS, CDR2 YYNGEE, per germline. The CDR3 has 15 residues. J gave up 3 bases and V 4 bases, and 5 bases lay outside the gene matches. The CDR3 region is CASSTTGGNNQPQHF. The CDR3 coding sequence is TGTGCCAGCAGCACCACAGGGGGCAACAATCAGCCCCAGCATTTT. Full variable domain (remainder filled in from reference TRBV9 and TRBJ1-5): DSGVTQTPKHLITATGQRVTLRCSPRSGDLSVYWYQQSLDQGLQFLIQYYNGEERAKGNILERFSAQQFPDLHSELNLSSLELGDSALYFCASSTTGGNNQPQHFGDGTRLSIL.